One and the same sample provided the 20 T cell receptor beta chains below, sequenced in a study of blood T cell repertoires in COVID-19. Using immunoSEQ multiplex PCR, the repertoire was profiled, and TCRdb retains in-frame clones only, with some absent. Of approximately 59,000 clones detected, 75% to 85% appear once; the ten largest clones hold more than 30%. The sample comprised peripheral blood. All receptors derive from a man in his 60s with COVID-19, enrolled during active disease.

V usage is TRBV6-2 or TRBV6-3 and J usage is TRBJ2-7; 7 nucleotides match TRBD2. This CDR3 is built from 15 residues. Germline V CDR1 and CDR2: MNHEY, SVGEGT. V dropped 5 bases and J dropped 6; count of bases not matched to a gene: 13. This CDR3 is CASSAPRRGSAEQYF. CDR3 DNA sequence: TGTGCCAGCAGTGCACCTCGGCGCGGGAGTGCCGAGCAGTACTTC.

This chain connects TRBV3-1 (or the pseudogene TRBV3-2) to TRBJ2-1; 7 bases fit TRBD1. Germline CDR1 LGHDT, CDR2 YNNKEL (reference sequence). This CDR3 is 16 amino acids long. With 4 bases clipped from V and 5 bases from J, the junction kept 11 bases outside the gene matches. Here the CDR3 reads CASSPPVTGRNNEQFF. CDR3 DNA sequence: TGTGCCAGCAGCCCCCCAGTGACAGGGCGAAACAATGAGCAGTTCTTC.

The V and J genes are TRBV7-2 and TRBJ2-3; the match to TRBD2 covers 11 bases. The germline CDR1 and CDR2 sequences are SGHTA and FQGNSA. Trimming cost V 5 bases and J 4 bases; bases outside gene matches: 8. There are 16 residues in the CDR3. CDR3 protein: CASSPTPSGRPDTQYF. The CDR3 region has the DNA TGTGCCAGCAGCCCCACCCCTAGCGGGAGGCCAGATACGCAGTATTTT.

This clone was seen only once. CDR3 in amino acids: CASSLGGGATNEKLFF. CDR3 nucleotides: TGCGCCAGCAGCTTGGGAGGGGGAGCAACTAATGAAAAACTGTTTTTT. The chain uses TRBV5-1 and TRBJ1-4, with D possibly matching TRBD1 (6 bases). V lost 0 bases and J lost 0, with 9 bases in between. CDR1 is SGHRS, CDR2 YFSETQ, per germline. This CDR3 contains 16 residues.

V usage is TRBV18 and J usage is TRBJ2-5; the match to TRBD2 covers 9 bases. Germline CDR1 is KGHSH and CDR2 is LQKENI. Trimming cost V 2 bases and J 3 bases; bases outside gene matches: 10. The length of the CDR3 is 17 residues. Here the CDR3 reads CASSPKVLASGKETQYF. CDR3 nucleotides: TGTGCCAGCTCACCAAAAGTTTTGGCTAGCGGGAAAGAGACCCAGTACTTC.

The chain uses TRBV19 and TRBJ2-6, with D maybe TRBD1 (5 bases). V gave up 0 bases and J gave up 1 base, with 10 bases separating them. Germline assignment: CDR1 LNHDA and CDR2 SQIVND (reference sequence). The CDR3 covers 17 residues. This CDR3 is CASSIDQGGSGANVLTF. The CDR3 region has the DNA TGTGCCAGTAGTATAGACCAGGGCGGTTCTGGGGCCAACGTCCTGACTTTC.

This clone occurred once. This chain joins TRBV5-5 and TRBJ2-7, with D tentatively TRBD1 (6 bases). Germline V lookup: CDR1 SGHKS, CDR2 YYEKEE (reference sequence). V dropped 0 bases and J dropped 0 bases, with 10 bases sitting between them. The CDR3 consists of 15 residues. CDR3 sequence (DNA): TGTGCCAGCAGCTTGGAGACAGGAATCTCCTACGAGCAGTACTTC. Translation gives CASSLETGISYEQYF.

The chain couples TRBV7-2 to TRBJ1-2, with TRBD1 identical over 8 bases. This CDR3 contains 16 residues. Germline V CDR1 and CDR2: SGHTA, FQGNSA. Trimming took 1 base from V and 0 from J; bases not matched to a gene: 4. The CDR3 DNA is TGTGCCAGCAGCTTAGTGGACAGGGCTCCTAACTATGGCTACACCTTC. Encoded protein: CASSLVDRAPNYGYTF.

The chain combines TRBV11-2 with TRBJ2-1; possible D gene TRBD2, 6 bases. CDR1 and CDR2 from the germline V gene are SGHAT and FQNNGV. The CDR3 is 16 residues long. Trimming left V 4 bases short and J 6 bases short, with 19 bases between. Here the CDR3 reads CASSSGPPGLVNEQFF. In DNA form, the CDR3 reads TGTGCCAGCAGCTCAGGACCCCCGGGACTTGTCAATGAGCAGTTCTTC.

The chain employs TRBV7-2 and TRBJ2-7, with 10 bases aligning to TRBD1. V lost 5 bases to trimming and J lost 3 bases; unmatched junction nucleotides: 4. Germline assignment: CDR1 SGHTA and CDR2 FQGNSA. The CDR3 has 14 residues. This CDR3 is CASSRGQGVYEQYF. The DNA for the CDR3 is TGTGCCAGCAGCCGCGGACAGGGGGTCTACGAGCAGTACTTC.

CDR3 region: CASSQNPAGQGYNSPLHF. CDR3 DNA: TGCGCCAGCAGCCAAAACCCCGCGGGACAGGGGTATAATTCACCCCTCCACTTT. The chain recombines TRBV4-1 with TRBJ1-6, with 10 positions matching TRBD1. Germline V gene sequence: CDR1 MGHRA, CDR2 YSYEKL. The V and J ends lost 2 bases and 4 bases, in that order; junction bases with no gene match: 8. This CDR3 has 18 residues.

This rearrangement joins TRBV9 to TRBJ1-4; D call uncertain. The CDR3 consists of 14 residues. The V gene lost 0 bases and the J gene lost 8 bases, with 11 bases spanning the gap. Germline lookup yields CDR1 SGDLS and CDR2 YYNGEE. Written as DNA, the CDR3 is TGTGCCAGCAGCGTAGGTGACAATATGGAAAAACTGTTTTTT. Translating gives CASSVGDNMEKLFF.

The chain recombines TRBV13 with TRBJ2-1, with 8 positions matching TRBD2. The CDR3 runs to 15 residues. Trimming took 6 bases from V and 0 from J; bases not matched to a gene: 4. Germline CDR1 is PRHDT and CDR2 is FYEKMQ (reference sequence). The CDR3 region has the DNA TGTGCCAGCAGTCAGCGGGAGTTCTCCTACAATGAGCAGTTCTTC. Translating it yields CASSQREFSYNEQFF.

V usage is TRBV6-5 and J usage is TRBJ1-1; the D gene is possibly TRBD1 (6 bases). CDR3 length: 14 residues. Per the germline V gene, CDR1 is MNHEY and CDR2 is SVGAGI. Trimming took 6 bases from V and 2 from J, leaving 13 bases between them. The CDR3 region has the DNA TGTGCCAGCAGCGAGGGGGTTTTAAACACTGAAGCTTTCTTT. Protein product: CASSEGVLNTEAFF.

This clone was counted only a few times. The rearrangement links TRBV3-1 (or the pseudogene TRBV3-2) to TRBJ1-2; D unclear. Germline CDR1 reads LGHDT; CDR2 reads YNNKEL (reference sequence). Trimming stripped 1 base from V and 4 bases from J, with 13 bases between. The CDR3 extends over 15 amino acids. CDR3 sequence reads: CASSQAILSGYGYTF. The CDR3 nucleotides read TGTGCCAGCAGCCAAGCTATACTATCGGGCTATGGCTACACCTTC.

The rearrangement joins TRBV5-1 to TRBJ2-7; no reliable D call. This CDR3 is 13 amino acids long. Deletions cut 7 bases from V and 0 bases from J, with 11 bases between. In germline, CDR1 is SGHRS, CDR2 YFSETQ. DNA for the CDR3: TGCGCCAGCCGAGCCCGATCCTCCTACGAGCAGTACTTC. It codes for CASRARSSYEQYF. Looking up the rest from reference TRBV5-1 and TRBJ2-7 gives the full variable domain: KAGVTQTPRYLIKTRGQQVTLSCSPISGHRSVSWYQQTPGQGLQFLFEYFSETQRNKGNFPGRFSGRQFSNSRSEMNVSTLELGDSALYLCASRARSSYEQYFGPGTRLTVT.

The genes are TRBV3-1 (or the pseudogene TRBV3-2) and TRBJ2-1; perhaps TRBD1 as D (5 bases). V gave up 8 bases and J gave up 8 bases, with 13 bases separating them. CDR3 size: 12 residues. CDR1 is LGHDT, CDR2 YNNKEL, per germline (reference sequence). Here the CDR3 reads CASGWLGDEQFF. The DNA for the CDR3 is TGTGCCAGCGGGTGGCTAGGGGATGAGCAGTTCTTC.

This clone was seen only a few times. This chain uses TRBV15 with TRBJ2-3; 9 nucleotides line up with TRBD2. Losses at the gene ends were 8 bases for V and 5 bases for J; bases not matched to a gene: 11. Germline CDR1 and CDR2: LNHNV and YYDKDF (reference sequence). This CDR3 is 15 amino acids long. CDR3 in amino acids: CATSTLAGEIDTQYF. The CDR3 DNA reads TGTGCCACCTCTACCTTAGCGGGGGAGATAGATACGCAGTATTTT.

The chain has TRBV7-2 and TRBJ2-7, with D maybe TRBD2 (6 bases). The length of the CDR3 is 15 residues. CDR1 SGHTA and CDR2 FQGNSA come from the germline V gene. The V and J ends lost 1 base and 5 bases respectively, with 15 bases between them. The CDR3 spells CASSLVTGGLDEQYF. In DNA, the CDR3 is TGTGCCAGCAGCTTAGTTACCGGGGGATTAGACGAGCAGTACTTC.

J is TRBJ1-6 and V is TRBV3-1 (or the pseudogene TRBV3-2), with D unresolved. Trimming removed 3 bases at V and 7 bases at J, with 10 bases between. This CDR3 spans 14 amino acids. Germline V gene sequence: CDR1 LGHDT, CDR2 YNNKEL (reference sequence). The CDR3 loop is CASSHATGNSPLHF. DNA of the CDR3: TGTGCCAGCAGCCATGCGACGGGGAATTCACCCCTCCACTTT.